This entry concerns a single T cell receptor beta chain. Its antigen is still unknown. Nashville, Tennessee was home to all donors, each a Caucasian adult. Repertoires were generated with immunoSEQ multiplex PCR, while TCRdb's copy carries only in-frame clones and drops some. The sample includes a few hundred thousand clones, roughly 84% of them seen just once. J was trimmed by 8 bases and V by 0 bases; bases with no gene match: 7. This CDR3 has 16 residues. CDR1 LGHNA and CDR2 YSLEER come from the germline V gene. The entry originates in a study of shared clonotypes between healthy human individuals. Overall study results and limits: Richness estimates generally favored naive over memory subsets.

The TCR originated in a young man in good health. This chain joins TRBV4-3 and TRBJ2-1; TRBD2 matches at 10 bases. The sequenced sample was memory CD8+ T cells sorted from blood. The subset denotes: CD45RO+ cells pooled with CCR7-negative TemRA cells. The CDR3 sequence is CASSQDMPSGRDEQFF. The CDR3 nucleotides read TGCGCCAGCAGCCAAGATATGCCTAGCGGGAGAGATGAGCAGTTCTTC.